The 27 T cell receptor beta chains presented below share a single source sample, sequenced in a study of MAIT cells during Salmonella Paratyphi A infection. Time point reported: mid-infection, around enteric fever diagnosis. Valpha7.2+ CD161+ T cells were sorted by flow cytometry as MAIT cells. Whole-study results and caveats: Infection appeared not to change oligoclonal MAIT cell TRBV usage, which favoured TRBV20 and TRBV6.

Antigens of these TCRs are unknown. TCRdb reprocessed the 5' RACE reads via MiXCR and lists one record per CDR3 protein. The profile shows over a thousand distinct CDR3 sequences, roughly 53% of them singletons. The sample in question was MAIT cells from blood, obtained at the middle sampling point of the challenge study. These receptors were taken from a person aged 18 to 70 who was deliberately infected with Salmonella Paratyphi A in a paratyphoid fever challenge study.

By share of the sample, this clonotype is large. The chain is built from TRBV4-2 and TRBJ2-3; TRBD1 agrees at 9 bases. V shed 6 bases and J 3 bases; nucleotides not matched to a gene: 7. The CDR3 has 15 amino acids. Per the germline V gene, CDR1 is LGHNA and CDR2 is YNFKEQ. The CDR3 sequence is CASRSTGGETDTQYF. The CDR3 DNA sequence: TGTGCCAGCAGGTCGACAGGGGGAGAAACAGATACGCAGTATTTT.

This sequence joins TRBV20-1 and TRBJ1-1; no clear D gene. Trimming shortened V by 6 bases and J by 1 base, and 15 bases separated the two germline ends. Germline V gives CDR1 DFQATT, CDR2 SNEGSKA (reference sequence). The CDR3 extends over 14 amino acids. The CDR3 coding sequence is TGCAGTGCCAGCAGTCTCGGGGAGAACACTGAAGCTTTCTTT. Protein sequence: CSASSLGENTEAFF.

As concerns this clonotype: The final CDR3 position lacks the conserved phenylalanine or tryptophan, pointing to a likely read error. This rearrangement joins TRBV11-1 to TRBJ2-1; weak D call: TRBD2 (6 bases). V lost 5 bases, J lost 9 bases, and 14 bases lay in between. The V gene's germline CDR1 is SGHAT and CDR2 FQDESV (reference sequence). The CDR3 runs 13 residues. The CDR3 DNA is TGTGCCAGCAGCCCCCGGGATAGCGGTGAGCAGTTCTTA. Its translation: CASSPRDSGEQFL.

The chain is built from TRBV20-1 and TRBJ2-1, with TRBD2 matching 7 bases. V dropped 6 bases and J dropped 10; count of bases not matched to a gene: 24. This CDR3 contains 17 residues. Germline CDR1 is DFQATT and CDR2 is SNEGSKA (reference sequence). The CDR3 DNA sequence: TGCAGTGCCCCTACTCGAGGACTAGAGGGAGAGGAAGAGGAGCAGTTCTTC. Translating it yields CSAPTRGLEGEEEEQFF.

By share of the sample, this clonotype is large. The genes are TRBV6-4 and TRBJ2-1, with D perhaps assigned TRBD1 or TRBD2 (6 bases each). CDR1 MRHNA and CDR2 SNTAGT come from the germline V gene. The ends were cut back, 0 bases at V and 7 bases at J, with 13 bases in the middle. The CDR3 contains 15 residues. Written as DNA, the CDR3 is TGTGCCAGCAGTGACTCGTCGGGGGCGGGAAATGAGCAGTTCTTC. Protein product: CASSDSSGAGNEQFF.

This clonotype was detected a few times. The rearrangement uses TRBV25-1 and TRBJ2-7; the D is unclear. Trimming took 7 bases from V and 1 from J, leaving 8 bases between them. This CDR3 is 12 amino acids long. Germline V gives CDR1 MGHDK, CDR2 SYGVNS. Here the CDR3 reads CASTDVSYEQYF. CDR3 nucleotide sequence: TGTGCCAGCACGGACGTATCCTACGAGCAGTACTTC.

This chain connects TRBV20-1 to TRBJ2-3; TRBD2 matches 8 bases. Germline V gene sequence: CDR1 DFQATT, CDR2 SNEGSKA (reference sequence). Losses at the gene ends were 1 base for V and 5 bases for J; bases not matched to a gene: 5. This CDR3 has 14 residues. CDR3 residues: CSARAGLAQDTQYF. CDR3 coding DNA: TGCAGTGCTAGAGCCGGACTAGCCCAAGATACGCAGTATTTT.

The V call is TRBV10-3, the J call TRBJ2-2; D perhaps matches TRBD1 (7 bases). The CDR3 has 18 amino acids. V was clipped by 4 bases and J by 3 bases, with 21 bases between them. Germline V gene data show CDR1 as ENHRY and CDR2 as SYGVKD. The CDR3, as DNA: TGTGCCATCAGTGCTCAAGACGTGGGCAGGGGGGACACCGGGGAGCTGTTTTTT. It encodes CAISAQDVGRGDTGELFF.

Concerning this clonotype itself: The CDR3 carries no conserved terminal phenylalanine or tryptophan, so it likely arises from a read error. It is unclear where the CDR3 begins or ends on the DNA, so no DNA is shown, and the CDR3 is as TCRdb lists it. CDR3 sequence reads: CSARAGLAQEKKEG. This chain uses TRBV20-1 with TRBJ2-5; the table's D gene call, TRBD2, was not cross checked with the DNA. Counting both end residues, the CDR3 totals 14 amino acids. Germline V gives CDR1 DFQATT, CDR2 SNEGSKA (reference sequence).

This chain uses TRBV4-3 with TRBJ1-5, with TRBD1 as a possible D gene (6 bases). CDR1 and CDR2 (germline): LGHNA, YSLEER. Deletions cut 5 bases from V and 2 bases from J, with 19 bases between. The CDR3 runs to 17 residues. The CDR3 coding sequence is TGCGCCAGCAGCTCCCAGCAGGTACAGGGAGGCAATCAGCCCCAGCATTTT. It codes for CASSSQQVQGGNQPQHF.

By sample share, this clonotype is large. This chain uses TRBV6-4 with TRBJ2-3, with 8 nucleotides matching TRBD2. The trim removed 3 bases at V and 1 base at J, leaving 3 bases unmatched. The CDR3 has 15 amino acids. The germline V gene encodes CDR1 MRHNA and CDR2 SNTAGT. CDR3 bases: TGTGCCAGCAGTGAAACAGCGGGGGGCACAGATACGCAGTATTTT. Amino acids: CASSETAGGTDTQYF.

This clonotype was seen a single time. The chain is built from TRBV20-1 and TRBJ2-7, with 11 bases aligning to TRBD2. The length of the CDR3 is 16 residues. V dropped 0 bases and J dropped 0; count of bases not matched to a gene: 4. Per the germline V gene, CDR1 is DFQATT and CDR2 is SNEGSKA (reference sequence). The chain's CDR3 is CSARDGGLADSYEQYF. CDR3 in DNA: TGCAGTGCTAGAGATGGGGGACTAGCGGACTCCTACGAGCAGTACTTC.

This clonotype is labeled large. CDR3 nucleotides: TGTGCCAGCAGTGAAGTGGGGACAGGGGGGAGCGAGCAGTACTTC. Translated, it gives CASSEVGTGGSEQYF. This chain links TRBV6-1 with TRBJ2-7; 11 bases fit TRBD1. The CDR3 contains 15 residues. The trim removed 1 base at V and 6 bases at J, leaving 5 bases unmatched. CDR1 is MNHNS, CDR2 SASEGT, per germline.

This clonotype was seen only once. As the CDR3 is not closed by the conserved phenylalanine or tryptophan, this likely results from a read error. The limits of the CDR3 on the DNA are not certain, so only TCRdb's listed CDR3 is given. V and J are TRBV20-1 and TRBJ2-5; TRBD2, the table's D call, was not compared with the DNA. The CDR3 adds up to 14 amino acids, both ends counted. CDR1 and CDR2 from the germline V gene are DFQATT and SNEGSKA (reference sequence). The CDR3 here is CSARAGLAQETQEG.

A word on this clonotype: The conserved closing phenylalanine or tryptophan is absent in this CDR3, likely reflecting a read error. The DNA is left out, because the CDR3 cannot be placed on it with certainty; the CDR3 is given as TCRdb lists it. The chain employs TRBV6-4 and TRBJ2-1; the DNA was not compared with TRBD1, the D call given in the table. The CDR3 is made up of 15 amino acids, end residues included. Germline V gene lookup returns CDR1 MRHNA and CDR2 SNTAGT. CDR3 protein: CASSDSAGEGNEQLG.

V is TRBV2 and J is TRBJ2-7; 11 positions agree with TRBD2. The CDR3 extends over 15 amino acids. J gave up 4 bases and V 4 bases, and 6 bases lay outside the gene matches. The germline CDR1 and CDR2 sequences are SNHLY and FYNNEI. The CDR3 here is CASSAKGLAEYEQYF. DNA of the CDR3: TGTGCCAGCAGTGCTAAGGGACTAGCGGAATACGAGCAGTACTTC.

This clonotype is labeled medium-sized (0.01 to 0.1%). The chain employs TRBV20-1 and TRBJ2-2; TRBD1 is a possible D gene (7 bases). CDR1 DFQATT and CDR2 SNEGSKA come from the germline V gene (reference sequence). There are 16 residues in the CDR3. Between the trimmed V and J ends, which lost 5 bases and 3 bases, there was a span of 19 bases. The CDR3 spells CSAQDVGRGDTGELFF. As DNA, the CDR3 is TGCAGTGCTCAAGACGTGGGCAGGGGGGACACCGGGGAGCTGTTTTTT.

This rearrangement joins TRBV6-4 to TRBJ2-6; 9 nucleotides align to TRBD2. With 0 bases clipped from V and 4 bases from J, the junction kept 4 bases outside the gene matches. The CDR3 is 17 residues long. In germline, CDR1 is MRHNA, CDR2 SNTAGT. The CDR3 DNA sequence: TGTGCCAGCAGTGACTCGACTAGCGGCACAGGGGCCAACGTCCTGACTTTC. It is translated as CASSDSTSGTGANVLTF.

CDR3: CASSQETQYTGELFF. CDR3 nucleotide sequence: TGCGCCAGCAGCCAAGAGACCCAGTACACCGGGGAGCTGTTTTTT. The chain links TRBV4-3 to TRBJ2-2; D remains ambiguous. Looked up from germline, CDR1 is LGHNA and CDR2 is YSLEER. This CDR3 has 15 amino acids. Trimming stripped 0 bases from V and 3 bases from J, with 8 bases between.

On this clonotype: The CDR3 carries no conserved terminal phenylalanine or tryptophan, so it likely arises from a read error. CDR3 residues: CAGTGDTGELFC. Here the CDR3 DNA reads TGTGCCGGGACAGGGGACACCGGGGAGCTGTTTTGT. The chain employs TRBV7-2 and TRBJ2-2, with TRBD1 matching 10 bases. This CDR3 is 12 amino acids long. CDR1 and CDR2 (germline): SGHTA, FQGNSA. J was trimmed by 3 bases and V by 11 bases; bases with no gene match: 0.

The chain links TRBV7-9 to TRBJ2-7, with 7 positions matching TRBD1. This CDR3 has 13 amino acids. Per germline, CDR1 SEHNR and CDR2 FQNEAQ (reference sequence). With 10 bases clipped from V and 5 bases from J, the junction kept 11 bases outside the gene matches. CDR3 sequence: CATRGDSYHEQYF. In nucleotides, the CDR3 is TGTGCCACCCGAGGGGACAGTTACCACGAGCAGTACTTC. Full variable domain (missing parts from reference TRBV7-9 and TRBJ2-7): DTGVSQNPRHKITKRGQNVTFRCDPISEHNRLYWYRQTLGQGPEFLTYFQNEAQLEKSRLLSDRFSAERPKGSFSTLEIQRTEQGDSAMYLCATRGDSYHEQYFGPGTRLTVT.

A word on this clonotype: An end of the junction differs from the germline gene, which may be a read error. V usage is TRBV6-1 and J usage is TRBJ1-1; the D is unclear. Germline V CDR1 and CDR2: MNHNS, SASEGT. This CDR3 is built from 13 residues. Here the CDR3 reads CASSEREKKEEGW. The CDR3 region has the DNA TGTGCCAGCAGTGAAAGGGAAAAAAAGGAAGAGGGATGG.

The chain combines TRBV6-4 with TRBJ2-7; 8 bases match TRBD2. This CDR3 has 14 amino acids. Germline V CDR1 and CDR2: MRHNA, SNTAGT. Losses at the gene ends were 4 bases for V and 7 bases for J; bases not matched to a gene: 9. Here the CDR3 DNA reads TGTGCCAGCAGTGCTAGAGAGCGGGAGAATGAGCAGTACTTC. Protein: CASSARERENEQYF.

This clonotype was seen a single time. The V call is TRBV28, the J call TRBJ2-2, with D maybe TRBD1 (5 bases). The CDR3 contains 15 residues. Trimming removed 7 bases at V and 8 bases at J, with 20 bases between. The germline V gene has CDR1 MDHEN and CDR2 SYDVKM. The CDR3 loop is CASKKGPKEKGELFF. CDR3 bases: TGTGCCAGCAAAAAGGGGCCGAAAGAGAAAGGGGAGCTGTTTTTT.

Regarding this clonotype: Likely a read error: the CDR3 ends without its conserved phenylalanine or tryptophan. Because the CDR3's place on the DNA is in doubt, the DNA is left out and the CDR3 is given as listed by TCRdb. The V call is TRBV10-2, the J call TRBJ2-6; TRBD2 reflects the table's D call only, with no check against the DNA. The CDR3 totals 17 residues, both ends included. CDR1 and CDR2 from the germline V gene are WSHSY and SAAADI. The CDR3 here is CASSSGTSISGANVRTG.

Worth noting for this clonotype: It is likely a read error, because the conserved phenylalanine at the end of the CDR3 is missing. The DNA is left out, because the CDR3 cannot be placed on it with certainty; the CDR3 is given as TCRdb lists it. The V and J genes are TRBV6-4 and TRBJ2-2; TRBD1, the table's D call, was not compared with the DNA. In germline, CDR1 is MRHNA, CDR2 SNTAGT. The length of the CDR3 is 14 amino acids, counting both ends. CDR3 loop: CASSEGLETGERGG.

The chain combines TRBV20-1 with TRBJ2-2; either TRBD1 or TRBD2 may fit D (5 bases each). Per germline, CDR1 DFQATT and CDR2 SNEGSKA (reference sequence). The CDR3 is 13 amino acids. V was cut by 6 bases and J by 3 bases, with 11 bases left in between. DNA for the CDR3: TGCAGTGCCCCGGGACCCTACACCGGGGAGCTGTTTTTT. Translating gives CSAPGPYTGELFF.